These 29 T cell receptor beta chains were sequenced from one sample in a study of CD4 T cells in relation to SARS-CoV-2 and coronaviruses (dated by TCRdb to the early 2020s). CD4+ T cells from unexposed donors were collected before the COVID-19 pandemic (2011-2018). After about 10 days of culture, CD4+ T cells were isolated with the EasySep CD4+ T cell isolation kit. The library was made by the immunoSEQ multiplex PCR assay. In TCRdb, the immuneACCESS table is reduced to in-frame sequences with V and J assigned. These tables do not hold every clone; where another copy was compared, an unresolved V gene accounts for under half, and the others remain unexplained. In this sample the table shows around 23,000 clones, just over 75% of which occur a single time. In total, the top ten clones hold 29% of the sample. Their target antigens are unknown. The sequenced sample consisted of CD4+ T cells from PBMCs, cultured in vitro. The receptors shown here come from a human donor in good health.

This clone has just one count. The chain recombines TRBV18 with TRBJ1-1, with unresolved D. The V and J ends lost 5 bases and 0 bases respectively, with 4 bases between them. The CDR3 has 12 residues. Germline loops: CDR1 KGHSH, CDR2 LQKENI. This CDR3 is CASSDLNTEAFF. The CDR3 nucleotides are TGTGCCAGCTCAGACCTGAACACTGAAGCTTTCTTT.

The V gene is TRBV7-8, the J gene TRBJ2-3; 7 bases are shared with TRBD2. Trimming took 3 bases from V and 4 from J; bases not matched to a gene: 4. This CDR3 is built from 14 residues. The germline V gene encodes CDR1 SGHVS and CDR2 FQNEAQ. CDR3 in amino acids: CASSFGGSSDTQYF. DNA of the CDR3: TGTGCCAGCAGCTTCGGCGGGAGCTCAGATACGCAGTATTTT.

This CDR3 reads CASSPWGESTDTQYF. The CDR3 DNA follows: TGTGCCAGCTCACCATGGGGGGAATCGACAGATACGCAGTATTTT. The rearrangement links TRBV18 to TRBJ2-3; D possibly corresponds to TRBD2 (6 bases). This CDR3 has 15 residues. The V gene lost 2 bases and the J gene lost 3 bases, with 12 bases spanning the gap. Germline CDR1 reads KGHSH; CDR2 reads LQKENI.

The chain links TRBV11-2 to TRBJ2-5; D possibly corresponds to TRBD2 (5 bases). The CDR3 contains 16 residues. V was pared by 1 base and J by 0 bases, with 12 bases between. Germline V gene sequence: CDR1 SGHAT, CDR2 FQNNGV. The CDR3 loop is CASSLGAESYQETQYF. CDR3 nucleotide sequence: TGTGCCAGCAGCTTAGGAGCGGAGTCGTACCAAGAGACCCAGTACTTC. The full variable domain, its missing parts supplied by reference TRBV11-2 and TRBJ2-5, is EAGVAQSPRYKIIEKRQSVAFWCNPISGHATLYWYQQILGQGPKLLIQFQNNGVVDDSQLPKDRFSAERLKGVDSTLKIQPAKLEDSAVYLCASSLGAESYQETQYFGPGTRLLVL.

The chain employs TRBV10-2 and TRBJ1-2; 7 positions agree with TRBD1. The V segment lost 6 bases and the J segment 6 bases; nucleotides outside the gene matches: 7. Germline V gene lookup returns CDR1 WSHSY and CDR2 SAAADI. This CDR3 region has 13 residues. The CDR3, as DNA: TGCGCCAGCAGGGACAGGCAAACTAATGGCTACACCTTC. Translating it yields CASRDRQTNGYTF.

The CDR3 here is CASSQGSHRSVGYEQFF. The CDR3 coding sequence is TGTGCCAGCAGCCAAGGGTCTCACAGGAGTGTTGGCTATGAGCAGTTCTTC. The genes are TRBV3-1 (or the pseudogene TRBV3-2) and TRBJ2-1, with a tentative D call TRBD1 (5 bases). The CDR3 consists of 17 residues. The V and J ends lost 1 base and 8 bases respectively, with 21 bases between them. Germline CDR1 and CDR2: LGHDT and YNNKEL (reference sequence).

This clone was counted a few times. The chain recombines TRBV5-1 with TRBJ2-2; 9 nucleotides line up with TRBD2. The trim removed 8 bases at V and 2 bases at J, leaving 13 bases unmatched. The CDR3 runs to 17 residues. CDR1 SGHRS and CDR2 YFSETQ come from the germline V gene. Here the CDR3 DNA reads TGCGCCAGAGCTAGCGGGAATCGGAAAAGTAACACCGGGGAGCTGTTTTTT. This translates into CARASGNRKSNTGELFF.

The chain joins TRBV29-1 to TRBJ2-5; D remains ambiguous. Trimming left V 6 bases short and J 4 bases short, with 12 bases between. The germline V gene has CDR1 SQVTM and CDR2 ANQGSEA. The CDR3 has 12 amino acids. DNA of the CDR3: TGCAGCGTCTCTGATTGGGGAGAGACCCAGTACTTC. Its translation: CSVSDWGETQYF.

The chain employs TRBV18 and TRBJ2-1, with D possibly being TRBD1 or TRBD2 (6 bases each). Germline V lookup: CDR1 KGHSH, CDR2 LQKENI. This CDR3 comprises 14 residues. Trimming shortened V by 0 bases and J by 8 bases, and 11 bases separated the two germline ends. CDR3 bases: TGTGCCAGCTCACCACCCGCCGGGGGCGATGAGCAGTTCTTC. Amino acids: CASSPPAGGDEQFF.

This rearrangement joins TRBV30 to TRBJ1-1; TRBD1 is a possible D gene (5 bases). The CDR3 totals 15 residues. V lost 0 bases and J 4 bases, leaving 15 bases between the germline ends. The germline V gene has CDR1 GTSNPN and CDR2 SVGIG (reference sequence). The CDR3 spells CAWSVLSGFATEAFF. The DNA for the CDR3 is TGTGCCTGGAGTGTACTGTCAGGGTTCGCCACTGAAGCTTTCTTT.

The chain has TRBV15 and TRBJ1-5; 7 nucleotides line up with TRBD1. J gave up 0 bases and V 3 bases, and 11 bases lay outside the gene matches. The V gene's germline CDR1 is LNHNV and CDR2 YYDKDF (reference sequence). This CDR3 has 18 amino acids. The CDR3 DNA follows: TGTGCCACCAGCAGGACGGGGACAGTAGAATATAGCAATCAGCCCCAGCATTTT. This encodes CATSRTGTVEYSNQPQHF.

The V and J genes are TRBV11-2 and TRBJ1-4; D ambiguous. CDR3 size: 17 residues. Per the germline V gene, CDR1 is SGHAT and CDR2 is FQNNGV. The V and J ends lost 1 base and 0 bases respectively, with 12 bases between them. In DNA form, the CDR3 reads TGTGCCAGCAGCTTAGTCGTCAGCCCTTCAACTAATGAAAAACTGTTTTTT. As protein: CASSLVVSPSTNEKLFF.

This clone was counted a few times. The gene calls are TRBV5-4 and TRBJ2-1; D possibly uses TRBD1 or TRBD2 (5 bases each). CDR1 SGHNT and CDR2 YYREEE come from the germline V gene (reference sequence). The CDR3 loop spans 16 amino acids. V lost 0 bases and J 3 bases, leaving 13 bases between the germline ends. The CDR3 DNA reads TGTGCCAGCAGCTTGGCTGGGGGTACCCTCTACAATGAGCAGTTCTTC. This encodes CASSLAGGTLYNEQFF.

This chain links TRBV2 with TRBJ2-2, with 9 bases that match TRBD1. The CDR3 totals 16 residues. Per germline, CDR1 SNHLY and CDR2 FYNNEI. V lost 4 bases, J lost 4 bases, and 7 bases stayed unmatched. The CDR3 DNA follows: TGTGCCAGCAGTGTATCCGGGACAGGGCCCACCGGGGAGCTGTTTTTT. Protein product: CASSVSGTGPTGELFF.

This sequence joins TRBV7-3 and TRBJ2-1; TRBD2 agrees at 14 bases. V gave up 0 bases and J gave up 6 bases; unmatched junction bases: 4. Germline V gives CDR1 SGHTA, CDR2 FQGTGA. The CDR3 covers 17 residues. The CDR3 spells CASSLTGTSGRLNEQFF. The DNA of the CDR3 is TGTGCCAGCAGCTTAACGGGGACTAGCGGGAGACTCAATGAGCAGTTCTTC.

The chain has TRBV5-1 and TRBJ2-7, with D hard to call. Deletions cut 3 bases from V and 2 bases from J, with 9 bases between. Germline CDR1 is SGHRS and CDR2 is YFSETQ. The CDR3 has 13 residues. CDR3 sequence reads: CASSYGGPYEQYF. The CDR3 DNA sequence: TGCGCCAGCAGCTATGGCGGACCCTACGAGCAGTACTTC.

The chain employs TRBV5-1 and TRBJ1-5, with a weak D call TRBD1 (6 bases). This CDR3 is 15 amino acids long. Deletions cut 5 bases from V and 0 bases from J, with 12 bases between. The germline V gene encodes CDR1 SGHRS and CDR2 YFSETQ. CDR3 sequence reads: CASRAGTSSNQPQHF. CDR3 DNA: TGCGCCAGCAGGGCGGGGACATCTAGCAATCAGCCCCAGCATTTT.

The rearrangement joins TRBV10-3 to TRBJ2-1; 10 bases line up with TRBD2. V lost 3 bases and J lost 0; bases outside the gene matches: 2. Germline V gene data show CDR1 as ENHRY and CDR2 as SYGVKD. The length of the CDR3 is 16 residues. In DNA form, the CDR3 reads TGTGCCATCAGTGATTCTAGCGGGAGCTCCTACAATGAGCAGTTCTTC. Its protein product is CAISDSSGSSYNEQFF.

The chain employs TRBV6-1 and TRBJ2-6; D is unresolved. Trimming removed 3 bases from V and 3 bases from J, with 6 bases in between. Germline-derived CDR1 and CDR2 are MNHNS and SASEGT. This CDR3 is built from 14 residues. CDR3 bases: TGTGCCAGCAGTGAGGGTCTTGGGGCCAACGTCCTGACTTTC. Encoded protein: CASSEGLGANVLTF.

The rearrangement uses TRBV6-5 and TRBJ2-7, with TRBD2 as a possible D gene (5 bases). This CDR3 has 12 residues. CDR1 and CDR2 (germline): MNHEY, SVGAGI. The V and J ends lost 7 bases and 6 bases respectively, with 13 bases between them. The CDR3 sequence: CASTREIREQYF. The CDR3, as DNA: TGTGCCAGCACCCGGGAAATCCGCGAGCAGTACTTC.

The chain employs TRBV12-3 or TRBV12-4 and TRBJ2-2, with D uncertain. There are 13 residues in the CDR3. Trimming shortened V by 5 bases and J by 7 bases, and 11 bases separated the two germline ends. The CDR3 DNA reads TGTGCCAGCAGTACAATGAGTGGCGGGGAGCTGTTTTTT. Protein sequence: CASSTMSGGELFF.

The CDR3 spells CASSSTPIAGGFRKQFF. CDR3 nucleotides: TGTGCCAGCAGTTCCACGCCCATAGCGGGAGGGTTTCGTAAGCAGTTCTTC. This rearrangement joins TRBV27 to TRBJ2-1; TRBD2 agrees at 11 bases. CDR1 is MNHEY and CDR2 is SMNVEV in the germline V gene (reference sequence). The CDR3 is 17 amino acids. The ends lost 4 bases at V and 11 bases at J; junction bases unmatched: 16.

The rearrangement uses TRBV24-1 and TRBJ2-7; TRBD1 or TRBD2 may be the D gene (5 bases each). Germline V gene lookup returns CDR1 KGHDR and CDR2 SFDVKD. Trimming stripped 3 bases from V and 6 bases from J, with 17 bases between. This CDR3 spans 15 amino acids. CDR3 residues: CATSDGTHNGGEQYF. CDR3 DNA sequence: TGTGCCACCAGTGATGGGACGCACAATGGGGGCGAGCAGTACTTC.

V and J are TRBV28 and TRBJ2-1, with D uncertain. The V end was cut by 5 bases, the J end by 2 bases, with 19 bases between. Germline CDR1 MDHEN, CDR2 SYDVKM. The CDR3 loop spans 17 amino acids. The CDR3, as DNA: TGTGCCAGCAGTAGACCTTTTCGGCTAATTCCCTACAATGAGCAGTTCTTC. Its translation is CASSRPFRLIPYNEQFF.

V is TRBV5-1 and J is TRBJ2-2; D not resolved. CDR1 and CDR2 (germline): SGHRS, YFSETQ. Trimming shortened V by 4 bases and J by 3 bases, and 13 bases separated the two germline ends. There are 15 residues in the CDR3. CDR3 sequence reads: CASSAHNRDTGELFF. The DNA for the CDR3 is TGCGCCAGCAGCGCGCACAACAGAGACACCGGGGAGCTGTTTTTT.

This clone was picked up one time. This chain links TRBV7-9 with TRBJ1-2, with a possible D match to TRBD1 (5 bases). The germline V and J ends were trimmed by 5 bases and 2 bases, with 12 bases remaining between them. CDR1 and CDR2 from the germline V gene are SEHNR and FQNEAQ (reference sequence). This CDR3 region has 14 residues. Here the CDR3 DNA reads TGTGCCAGCAGCCCGTCTGGGGCAAACTATGGCTACACCTTC. Amino acids: CASSPSGANYGYTF.

The rearrangement uses TRBV12-3 or TRBV12-4 and TRBJ2-1, with a possible D match to TRBD1 (6 bases). The CDR3 is 13 residues long. V was trimmed by 5 bases and J by 7 bases, leaving 12 bases between them. CDR3 DNA: TGTGCCAGCAGTCCGCATACAGGGAATGAGCAGTTCTTC. Translated: CASSPHTGNEQFF.

V gene TRBV30 combines with J gene TRBJ1-2; the D gene is possibly TRBD1 (6 bases). Germline V gene lookup returns CDR1 GTSNPN and CDR2 SVGIG (reference sequence). CDR3 length: 12 residues. V was shortened by 4 bases and J by 4 bases, with 10 bases between the two germline ends. The CDR3 protein is CAWITGSYGYTF. DNA for the CDR3: TGTGCCTGGATCACAGGGAGCTATGGCTACACCTTC.

The V and J genes are TRBV10-3 and TRBJ2-5, with D perhaps TRBD1 (5 bases). Looked up from germline, CDR1 is ENHRY and CDR2 is SYGVKD. This CDR3 has 12 residues. Trimming took 10 bases from V and 0 from J, leaving 9 bases between them. CDR3 DNA sequence: TGTGCCACCTCGACAGACCAAGAGACCCAGTACTTC. Protein product: CATSTDQETQYF.